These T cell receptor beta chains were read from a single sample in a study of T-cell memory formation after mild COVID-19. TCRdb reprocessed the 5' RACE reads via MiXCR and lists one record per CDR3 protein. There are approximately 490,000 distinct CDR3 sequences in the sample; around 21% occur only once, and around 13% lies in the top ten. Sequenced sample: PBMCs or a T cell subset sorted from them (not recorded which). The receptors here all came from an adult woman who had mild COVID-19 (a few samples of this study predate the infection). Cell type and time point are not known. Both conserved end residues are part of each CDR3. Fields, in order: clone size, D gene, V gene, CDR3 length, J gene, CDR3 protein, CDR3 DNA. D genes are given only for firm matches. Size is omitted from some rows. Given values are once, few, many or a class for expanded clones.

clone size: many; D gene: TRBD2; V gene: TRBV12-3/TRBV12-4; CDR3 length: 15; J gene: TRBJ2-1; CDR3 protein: CASSHYTSGSNEQFF; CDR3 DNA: TGTGCCAGCAGCCATTATACTAGCGGGAGTAATGAGCAGTTCTTC
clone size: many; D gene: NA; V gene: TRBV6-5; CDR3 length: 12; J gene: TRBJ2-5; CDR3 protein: CASGGRGTTQYF; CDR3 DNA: TGTGCCAGCGGTGGGAGGGGGACGACCCAGTACTTC
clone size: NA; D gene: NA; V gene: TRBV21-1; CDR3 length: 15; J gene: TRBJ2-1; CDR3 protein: CASSKDPGPYNEQFF; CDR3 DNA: TGTGCCAGCAGCAAAGACCCCGGCCCCTACAATGAGCAGTTCTTC
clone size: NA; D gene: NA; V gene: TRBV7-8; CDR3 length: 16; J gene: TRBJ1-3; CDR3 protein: CASSLARSLSGNTIYF; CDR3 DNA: TGTGCCAGCAGCTTAGCGCGGAGCCTCTCTGGAAACACCATATATTTT
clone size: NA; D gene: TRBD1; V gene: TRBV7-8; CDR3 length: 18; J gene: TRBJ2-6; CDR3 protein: CASSPQGRTISGANVLTF; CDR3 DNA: TGTGCCAGCAGTCCACAGGGGAGAACGATATCTGGGGCCAACGTCCTGACTTTC
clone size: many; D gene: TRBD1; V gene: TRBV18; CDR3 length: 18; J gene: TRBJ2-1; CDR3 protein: CASSQKLNIGQEDNEQFF; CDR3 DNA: TGTGCCAGCTCACAAAAATTGAATATTGGACAGGAGGACAATGAGCAGTTCTTC
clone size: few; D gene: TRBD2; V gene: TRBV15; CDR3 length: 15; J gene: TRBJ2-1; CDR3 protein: CATSRERGLAGLKFF; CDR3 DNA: TGTGCCACCAGCAGAGAACGGGGACTAGCGGGACTCAAGTTCTTC
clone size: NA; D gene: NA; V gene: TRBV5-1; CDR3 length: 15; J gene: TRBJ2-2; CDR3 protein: CASSLRLANTGELFF; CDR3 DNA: TGCGCCAGCAGCTTACGACTAGCGAACACCGGGGAGCTGTTTTTT
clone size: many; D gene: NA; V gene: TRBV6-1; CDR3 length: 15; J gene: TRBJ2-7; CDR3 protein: CASSEEQASSYEQYF; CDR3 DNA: TGTGCCAGCAGTGAAGAACAGGCATCCTCCTACGAGCAGTACTTC
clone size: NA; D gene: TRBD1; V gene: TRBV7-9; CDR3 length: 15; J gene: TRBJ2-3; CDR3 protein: CASRRTGGAADTQYF; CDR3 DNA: TGTGCCAGCAGACGGACAGGGGGGGCCGCAGATACGCAGTATTTT
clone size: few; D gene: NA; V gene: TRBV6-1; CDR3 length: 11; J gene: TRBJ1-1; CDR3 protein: CASSELWKLEF; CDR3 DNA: TGTGCCAGCAGTGAGCTGTGGAAGTTGGAGTTT